Following are 18 T cell receptor beta chains from one sample sequenced in a study of molecular identifiers for immune sequencing clone quantification. One entry per CDR3 protein results from TCRdb running MiXCR on the PCR reads. The sample carries around 460,000 distinct CDR3 sequences, about a quarter recorded once. The sequencing sample was made of naive CD8+ T cells from blood, with Jurkat cell RNA spiked in. Indicated subset: FACS-sorted CD8+CD4-CCR7+CD45RA+ naive T cells. The receptors were gathered from a human donor in good health. Some libraries in this study had Jurkat cell RNA spiked in.

The rearrangement joins TRBV25-1 to TRBJ2-3, with D possibly TRBD1 on 6 matching bases. V dropped 9 bases and J dropped 4 bases, with 26 bases sitting between them. This CDR3 has 17 amino acids. CDR1 is MGHDK and CDR2 is SYGVNS in the germline V gene. In DNA, the CDR3 is TGTGCCAGTAGCCGGGGCAGGGGCGCTGGGGCCGCAGATACGCAGTATTTT. Translated, it gives CASSRGRGAGAADTQYF.

Details on this clonotype: At one end, the junction sequence differs from germline, possibly due to a read error. The V call is TRBV7-2, the J call TRBJ2-1; 10 nucleotides agree with TRBD1. Germline assignment: CDR1 SGHTA and CDR2 FQGNSA. This CDR3 spans 15 amino acids. The CDR3 loop reads CASSMTGGSYNEQLF. CDR3 sequence (DNA): TGTGCCAGCAGCATGACAGGGGGCTCCTACAATGAGCAGCTCTTC.

The V call is TRBV27, the J call TRBJ2-5; no clear D. Germline V CDR1 and CDR2: MNHEY, SMNVEV (reference sequence). This CDR3 has 15 amino acids. V lost 5 bases, J lost 5 bases, and 18 bases lay in between. The CDR3 bases are TGTGCCAGCAGTGCCGGCCAAAGGGTGGGGGAGACCCAGTACTTC. Amino acid sequence: CASSAGQRVGETQYF.

This clonotype was detected ten times or more. The chain uses TRBV5-1 and TRBJ1-1; perhaps TRBD1 as D (6 bases). The ends were cut back, 0 bases at V and 3 bases at J, with 9 bases in the middle. CDR3 size: 14 residues. Germline CDR1 and CDR2: SGHRS and YFSETQ. The CDR3 bases are TGCGCCAGCAGCTTGGACAGGGACGACACTGAAGCTTTCTTT. This sequence encodes CASSLDRDDTEAFF.

This chain connects TRBV30 to TRBJ2-7; D possibly corresponds to TRBD1 (6 bases). V lost 3 bases to trimming and J lost 2 bases, with 17 bases between them. This CDR3 comprises 15 residues. Germline lookup yields CDR1 GTSNPN and CDR2 SVGIG (reference sequence). The CDR3 sequence: CAWSMIRTDPYEQYF. CDR3 coding DNA: TGTGCCTGGAGCATGATAAGGACAGACCCCTACGAGCAGTACTTC.

This clonotype has at least ten counts. J is TRBJ2-4 and V is TRBV6-2 or TRBV6-3; the D gene is possibly TRBD2 (5 bases). In germline, CDR1 is MNHEY, CDR2 SVGEGT. The CDR3 length is 14 residues. The V and J ends lost 9 bases and 6 bases respectively, with 18 bases between them. The CDR3 loop reads CASAPAGLLNIQYF. As DNA, the CDR3 is TGTGCCAGTGCCCCGGCGGGCCTCTTAAACATTCAGTACTTC.

This clonotype has ten or more counts. The V and J genes are TRBV7-9 and TRBJ2-7; D possibly uses TRBD1 or TRBD2 (5 bases each). There are 14 residues in the CDR3. Germline CDR1 SEHNR, CDR2 FQNEAQ (reference sequence). Trimming removed 8 bases from V and 6 bases from J, with 20 bases in between. In DNA, the CDR3 is TGTGCCAGCGTATCGGGGATAAGGGGAAGCGAGCAGTACTTC. It is translated as CASVSGIRGSEQYF.

A single count supports this clonotype. A single base separates this from a much larger clone, so it may be a read error. The chain has TRBV28 and TRBJ1-5, with D possibly being TRBD1 (5 bases). The germline V gene has CDR1 MDHEN and CDR2 SYDVKM. The CDR3 extends over 15 amino acids. CDR3 region: CASSPGLSGNQHQHF. The CDR3 region has the DNA TGTGCCAGCAGTCCGGGGCTTTCGGGCAATCAGCACCAGCATTTT.

The gene calls are TRBV27 and TRBJ1-4; D is uncertain. The CDR3 sequence is 14 residues long. Germline values: CDR1 MNHEY, CDR2 SMNVEV (reference sequence). V dropped 2 bases and J dropped 8 bases, with 12 bases sitting between them. The CDR3 sequence: CASSLEPTGEKLFF. The CDR3 DNA reads as TGTGCCAGCAGTTTAGAACCAACGGGGGAAAAACTGTTTTTT.

This sequence joins TRBV12-3 or TRBV12-4 and TRBJ2-5, with 13 bases matching TRBD2. V was pared by 4 bases and J by 5 bases, with 7 bases of the junction left unmatched. The CDR3 has 16 residues. For the CDR3, the DNA is TGTGCCAGCAGTTCGACTAGCGGGGGGCCAGGGGAGACCCAGTACTTC. Translated, it gives CASSSTSGGPGETQYF.

This clonotype has ten or more counts. The chain uses TRBV28 and TRBJ1-6, with unresolved D. Trimming took 5 bases from V and 7 from J, leaving 12 bases between them. Per germline, CDR1 MDHEN and CDR2 SYDVKM. The CDR3 covers 14 residues. The CDR3 reads CASSVQRVNSPLHF. In nucleotides, the CDR3 is TGTGCCAGCAGTGTACAACGAGTGAATTCACCCCTCCACTTT.

This clonotype was seen only a few times. J is TRBJ2-1 and V is TRBV11-2; a possible D gene is TRBD1 (6 bases). The CDR3 contains 15 residues. Trimming stripped 5 bases from V and 4 bases from J, with 15 bases between. The V gene's germline CDR1 is SGHAT and CDR2 FQNNGV. This CDR3 is CASSPRQALYNEQFF. The CDR3 DNA reads TGTGCCAGCAGCCCGCGACAGGCATTGTACAATGAGCAGTTCTTC.

Comment on this clonotype: At one of its ends the junction is not consistent with the germline gene, which may arise from a read error. The V call is TRBV6-6, the J call TRBJ2-7; D is possibly TRBD1 (6 bases). Germline values: CDR1 MNHNY, CDR2 SVGAGI (reference sequence). This CDR3 is 16 amino acids long. In nucleotides, the CDR3 is TGTACCAGCAGTTACTCGAGCAGGACAGTAACCTACGAGCAGTACTTC. This codes for CTSSYSSRTVTYEQYF.

The CDR3 DNA sequence: TGTGCCAGCAGAGAGGAGGCAGATACGCAGTATTTT. This codes for CASREEADTQYF. This sequence joins TRBV6-2 or TRBV6-3 and TRBJ2-3, with D maybe TRBD2 (5 bases). Trimming took 6 bases from V and 4 from J, leaving 8 bases between them. Germline loops: CDR1 MNHEY, CDR2 SVGEGT. The CDR3 sequence is 12 residues long.

The rearrangement links TRBV12-3 or TRBV12-4 to TRBJ1-5; D is perhaps TRBD1 (6 bases). V was trimmed by 5 bases and J by 11 bases, leaving 16 bases between them. The CDR3 length is 13 residues. The CDR3 DNA sequence: TGTGCCAGCAGTCGGGGGGCCGGCCTGGCCCAGCATTTT. Translating it yields CASSRGAGLAQHF.

The chain recombines TRBV19 with TRBJ2-5; no clear D. Trimming left V 3 bases short and J 4 bases short, with 12 bases between. Germline V gives CDR1 LNHDA, CDR2 SQIVND (reference sequence). The CDR3 is 14 amino acids. CDR3 DNA: TGTGCCAGTAGTATTGGAGTATCCTTAGAGACCCAGTACTTC. Its protein product is CASSIGVSLETQYF. The complete variable domain, with remaining parts taken from reference TRBV19 and TRBJ2-5, reads DGGITQSPKYLFRKEGQNVTLSCEQNLNHDAMYWYRQDPGQGLRLIYYSQIVNDFQKGDIAEGYSVSREKKESFPLTVTSAQKNPTAFYLCASSIGVSLETQYFGPGTRLLVL.

This clonotype was seen only a few times. V is TRBV3-2 and J is TRBJ2-3; no DNA check was done on the table's D call, TRBD1. TRBV3-2 is a pseudogene. The CDR3 contains 17 residues. DNA for the CDR3: TGTGCCAGCAGCCAAGGGTTGGACAGGGGGCAGGAAGATACGCAGTATTTT. It specifies CASSQGLDRGQEDTQYF.

There are many counts of this clonotype. The CDR3 DNA reads as TGTGCCAGCAGCCCTGGGAGGCAAGAGACCCAGTACTTC. This translates into CASSPGRQETQYF. The gene calls are TRBV6-6 and TRBJ2-5; D is possibly TRBD2 (6 bases). V lost 6 bases and J lost 2, with 10 bases in between. The CDR3 spans 13 residues. Germline CDR1 is MNHNY and CDR2 is SVGAGI (reference sequence).